This T cell receptor (beta chain) was identified in a study of blood T cell repertoires in COVID-19. Study-level background: Spain, Italy and the United States supplied samples that represented acute and convalescent COVID-19. PBMCs, B-cell-depleted T cells, or T cells provided the cDNA or gDNA that made up the material.

V shed 5 bases and J 8 bases; nucleotides not matched to a gene: 6. CDR1 SGHTA and CDR2 FQGNSA come from the germline V gene. The CDR3 loop spans 15 amino acids. In the original workflow: Reference gene primer amplification gave estimated nucleated cell counts. Generated by immunoSEQ multiplex PCR, the TCRdb table keeps only in-frame clones and is missing some. That table is the source of V, J and clone size, and D and trimming were worked out from the DNA. The table includes some 93,000 clones, 86% detected once. The sequenced sample was peripheral blood. This clonotype was obtained from a man in his sixties with acute or convalescent COVID-19. The chain uses TRBV7-2 and TRBJ2-1; 13 bases align to TRBD2. CDR3 loop: CASSLGLAGAYEQFF. The CDR3 region has the DNA TGTGCCAGCAGCCTCGGACTAGCGGGAGCATATGAGCAGTTCTTC. Using reference TRBV7-2 and TRBJ2-1 for the parts outside the CDR3, the full variable domain is GAGVSQSPSNKVTEKGKDVELRCDPISGHTALYWYRQSLGQGLEFLIYFQGNSAPDKSGLPSDRFSAERTGGSVSTLTIQRTQQEDSAVYLCASSLGLAGAYEQFFGPGTRLTVL.